This T cell receptor (beta chain) appears in the sequencing data of a study of T-cell reconstitution after alpha-beta-depleted transplantation in children (dated by TCRdb to the mid-2010s). Describing the broader study: T-cell immune reconstitution after TCRalphabeta/CD19-depleted allogeneic hematopoietic cell transplantation in children was quantitatively tracked in the study by means of TCR repertoire profiling.

Via the germline V gene (reference sequence), CDR1 is DFQATT and CDR2 SNEGSKA. V is pared back by 6 bases and J by 2 bases, with 15 bases lying between the germline termini. The CDR3 goes from the cysteine to the phenylalanine over 14 residues. Kept here is only the CDR3 DNA, which spans 42 bases and is read in frame from base 1. About this clonotype: Its recognized antigen is unknown. One base away there is no much larger clone; base qualities are not given.

The library relied on PCR. The sequencer was an Illumina HiSeq 2500. TCR libraries were prepared with molecular barcoding, using unique molecular identifiers to normalize TCRbeta repertoire quantification. TCRdb passed the public sequencing reads through fastp at Q25 and MiXCR, retaining productive beta sequences. Rows with one shared CDR3 protein collapse into an entry with the most common genes and DNA. The sample has around 480,000 distinct CDR3 sequences on record, approximately 29% of them singletons. The top ten hold 2% to 3% of the sample. This specimen was PBMCs from the stem cell graft donor, taken from the stem cell graft. The chain is made from TRBV20-1 and TRBJ2-3, with the D gene too uncertain to name. The source of this sequence is a human donor who donated a stem cell graft to a child with aplastic anemia. The CDR3 has the sequence CSAPFMDPTDTQYF. The bases are TGCAGTGCCCCCTTCATGGACCCCACAGATACGCAGTATTTT.